This T cell receptor beta chain was recorded in a study of blood T cell repertoires in COVID-19. The wider study: In each case, the material was cDNA or gDNA derived from T cells, B-cell-depleted T cells, or PBMCs.

Individuals drawn from about 26 US areas were roughly 18 to 95 years old. Cohort assignment relied on participant-reported clinical history. V was shortened by 0 bases and J by 5 bases, with 11 bases between the two germline ends. This CDR3 has 14 residues. The germline CDR1 and CDR2 sequences are SGDLS and YYNGEE. Libraries were prepared by immunoSEQ multiplex PCR; TCRdb keeps only in-frame clonotypes and omits some of them. The table has about 170,000 clones, roughly 80% seen once. The V gene is TRBV9, the J gene TRBJ1-1; D possibly corresponds to TRBD1 (6 bases). The clonotype was recovered from a woman aged 45-59 years who had recovered from COVID-19. Sequenced: PBMCs or T cells enriched from blood (not recorded which). The CDR3 DNA follows: TGTGCCAGCAGCGTAGGAGGGGGGGATACTGAAGCTTTCTTT. Translated, it gives CASSVGGGDTEAFF. The variable domain in full, with the rest retrieved from reference TRBV9 and TRBJ1-1, is DSGVTQTPKHLITATGQRVTLRCSPRSGDLSVYWYQQSLDQGLQFLIQYYNGEERAKGNILERFSAQQFPDLHSELNLSSLELGDSALYFCASSVGGGDTEAFFGQGTRLTVV.